These 17 T cell receptor beta chains originate from one sample sequenced in a study of tumor-infiltrating lymphocytes in oesophageal squamous cell carcinoma. TCRdb independently ran MiXCR on the PCR reads; one entry per CDR3 protein. Of around 19,000 distinct CDR3 sequences in the sample, roughly 50% were seen once. The sequencing sample was made of normal esophageal tissue next to the tumor. All receptors come from a female donor with esophageal squamous cell carcinoma.

This clonotype is a singleton in its sample. One end of the junction does not line up with germline, which may come from a read error. This chain joins TRBV7-6 and TRBJ2-1; D is perhaps TRBD1 or TRBD2 (5 bases each). Germline V gene lookup returns CDR1 SGHVS and CDR2 FNYEAQ. The CDR3 has 16 amino acids. The CDR3 sequence is CASSPTSGPFGNEQFF. Here the CDR3 DNA reads TGTGCTAGCAGCCCGACTTCGGGGCCTTTCGGTAATGAGCAGTTCTTC.

This chain joins TRBV11-1 and TRBJ2-5; perhaps D is TRBD1 or TRBD2 (5 bases each). The CDR3 sequence is 14 residues long. Trimming cost V 5 bases and J 2 bases, with 12 bases left between them. Germline CDR1 reads SGHAT; CDR2 reads FQDESV (reference sequence). The CDR3 here is CASSPGLLQETQYF. CDR3 DNA: TGTGCCAGCAGCCCGGGGCTATTACAAGAGACCCAGTACTTC.

With regard to this clonotype: Possible read error: a much larger clone is one base away. The chain recombines TRBV11-1 with TRBJ2-7; no reliable D call. The assigned J gene may be wrong: the sequence end matches TRBJ2-5 better. Germline CDR1 is SGHAT and CDR2 is FQDESV (reference sequence). This CDR3 spans 14 amino acids. This chain's CDR3 is CVSSDRSIQETQYF. CDR3 sequence (DNA): TGTGTCAGCAGCGACCGTTCTATCCAAGAGACCCAGTACTTC.

The rearrangement joins TRBV3-1 to TRBJ1-4; no clear D gene. Germline lookup yields CDR1 LGHDT and CDR2 YNNKEL (reference sequence). Trimming pared 4 bases from V and 5 bases from J, leaving 8 bases between. The CDR3 has 13 residues. CDR3: CASSLRQNEKLFF. CDR3 coding DNA: TGTGCCAGCAGCCTCCGGCAGAATGAAAAACTGTTTTTT.

This clonotype has ten or more counts. The chain combines TRBV6-1 with TRBJ2-2; 8 bases are shared with TRBD1. The junction had 5 bases not matched to a gene; V was cut back by 4 bases and J by 7 bases. The CDR3 runs to 14 residues. Germline CDR1 reads MNHNS; CDR2 reads SASEGT. The chain's CDR3 is CASSGRGRSGELFF. CDR3 nucleotide sequence: TGTGCCAGCAGTGGCAGGGGGCGAAGCGGGGAGCTGTTTTTT.

This clonotype was counted a few times. In this CDR3 the conserved last residue, phenylalanine or tryptophan, is missing, so a read error is likely. The DNA is omitted, as the CDR3 cannot be located on it reliably, and the CDR3 follows TCRdb's listing. The rearrangement links TRBV7-2 to TRBJ1-1; the table's TRBD1 call for D was not verified on the DNA. The germline CDR1 and CDR2 sequences are SGHTA and FQGNSA. The CDR3 has 20 amino acids, counting both end residues. The chain's CDR3 is CASDQKTFRPRCRTSSTSAP.

On this clonotype: One junction end does not reproduce the germline sequence, and a read error may be involved. The genes are TRBV7-7 and TRBJ2-1, with a possible D match to TRBD2 (6 bases). The CDR3 is 16 amino acids. Germline CDR1 and CDR2: SSHAT and FNYEAQ (reference sequence). CDR3 protein: CASSLESGEPYNEQFF. For the CDR3, the DNA is TGTGCTAGCAGCTTAGAATCGGGGGAGCCCTACAATGAGCAGTTCTTC.

This clonotype was found a few times. This chain links TRBV6-6 with TRBJ2-1; 10 bases fit TRBD1. V gave up 2 bases and J gave up 2 bases; unmatched junction bases: 6. The germline V gene encodes CDR1 MNHNY and CDR2 SVGAGI (reference sequence). The length of the CDR3 is 17 residues. The CDR3 spells CASSYDRGHRPYNEQFF. The DNA of the CDR3 is TGTGCCAGCAGTTACGACAGGGGGCACCGTCCCTACAATGAGCAGTTCTTC.

The chain carries TRBV7-6 and TRBJ2-1; 8 bases line up with TRBD1. TRBJ2-7 matches the DNA end more closely, so the J call is doubtful. Germline V gene lookup returns CDR1 SGHVS and CDR2 FNYEAQ. The length of the CDR3 is 14 residues. CDR3: CASSLPGQGHEQYF. Here the CDR3 DNA reads TGTGCCAGCAGCTTGCCCGGACAGGGTCACGAGCAGTACTTC.

The chain's CDR3 is CASSLTSGLSYNEQFF. The DNA of the CDR3 is TGTGCCAGCAGCTTAACTAGCGGGTTATCCTACAATGAGCAGTTCTTC. The V gene is TRBV7-2, the J gene TRBJ2-3, with 9 positions matching TRBD2. The DNA end is more similar to TRBJ2-1, so the J call may be wrong. The CDR3 extends over 16 amino acids. The germline CDR1 and CDR2 sequences are SGHTA and FQGNSA.

This clonotype was seen at least ten times. Given a much more abundant clone one base away, this may be a read error. The chain is built from TRBV24-1 and TRBJ2-4, with D uncertain. Trimming removed 9 bases from V and 12 bases from J, with 17 bases in between. CDR3 length: 12 residues. CDR1 is KGHDR, CDR2 SFDVKD, per germline. The CDR3 nucleotides are TGTGCCACCCAAGATGACGGCGTGGGTCAGTACTTC. It encodes CATQDDGVGQYF.

CDR3 coding DNA: TGCGCCAGCAGCCAAGAATTGAAACCCTACGAGCAGTACTTC. Translated, it gives CASSQELKPYEQYF. V gene TRBV4-1 combines with J gene TRBJ2-7; no clear D gene. Germline V CDR1 and CDR2: MGHRA, YSYEKL. The V end was cut by 0 bases, the J end by 2 bases, with 8 bases between. The CDR3 loop spans 14 amino acids.

V and J are TRBV11-3 and TRBJ2-2, with 8 bases fitting TRBD2. Trimming at V came to 4 bases and at J to 6 bases, leaving 4 bases not matched to a gene. This CDR3 is built from 14 residues. Per germline, CDR1 SGHNT and CDR2 YENEEA. CDR3 DNA sequence: TGTGCCAGCAGCTATAGCGGGACCCCCGGGGAGCTGTTTTTT. This translates into CASSYSGTPGELFF.

CDR3 in amino acids: CASSLWGTDYNEQFF. The CDR3 nucleotides are TGTGCCAGCAGCTTATGGGGGACGGACTACAATGAGCAGTTCTTT. The chain couples TRBV5-6 to TRBJ1-1; tentative D call: TRBD1 (5 bases). The CDR3 is 15 residues long. Germline values: CDR1 SGHDT, CDR2 YYEEEE. V was clipped by 2 bases and J by 14 bases, with 25 bases between them. Filled out from reference TRBV5-6 and TRBJ1-1, the complete variable domain reads DAGVTQSPTHLIKTRGQQVTLRCSPKSGHDTVSWYQQALGQGPQFIFQYYEEEERQRGNFPDRFSGHQFPNYSSELNVNALLLGDSALYLCASSLWGTDYNEQFFGQGTRLTVV.

V is TRBV7-1 and J is TRBJ1-4; D unresolved. TRBV7-1 is sorted into the ORF group, with uncertain function. Trimming cost V 5 bases and J 8 bases, with 18 bases left between them. This CDR3 region has 15 residues. The CDR3 DNA reads TGTGCCAGCAGCGAGCAGGCTGCGGCAGCCGAAAAACTGTTTTTT. It codes for CASSEQAAAAEKLFF.

Relative to its sample, this clonotype is medium-sized (0.01 to 0.1%). The chain couples TRBV7-3 to TRBJ1-5; 7 bases agree with TRBD1. CDR1 SGHTA and CDR2 FQGTGA come from the germline V gene. The CDR3 contains 14 residues. The ends lost 5 bases at V and 2 bases at J; junction bases unmatched: 3. CDR3 sequence reads: CASSPGGRNQPQHF. CDR3 in DNA: TGTGCCAGCAGCCCAGGGGGACGCAATCAGCCCCAGCATTTT. The variable domain in full, with the rest retrieved from reference TRBV7-3 and TRBJ1-5, is GAGVSQTPSNKVTEKGKYVELRCDPISGHTALYWYRQSLGQGPEFLIYFQGTGAADDSGLPNDRFFAVRPEGSVSTLKIQRTERGDSAVYLCASSPGGRNQPQHFGDGTRLSIL.

This chain joins TRBV7-9 and TRBJ2-3; D is possibly TRBD1 (5 bases). The end of the DNA is better explained by TRBJ1-1, so the J call may be wrong. Germline V CDR1 and CDR2: SEHNR, FQNEAQ (reference sequence). CDR3 size: 17 residues. CDR3 sequence: CASSLIDRRQLNTEAFF. CDR3 DNA: TGTGCCAGCAGCTTAATCGACCGACGACAGTTGAACACTGAAGCTTTCTTT.